The T cell receptor beta chain under discussion was sequenced for a study of cytomegalovirus exposure and HLA in healthy donors (dated by TCRdb to about 2017). Background for the entire study: The approximately 710 repertoires of the first cohort and the 110 or so validation repertoires were produced on the same platform, according to a later analysis. A separate validation cohort of 100 to 150 different subjects was used in addition to the roughly 720-subject first cohort. The study was designed to test whether signatures of past pathogen exposure could be identified by cataloging public T cell receptors. High-throughput TCR immunosequencing, statistical association of individual TCRs with disease status, and machine learning were combined to predict cytomegalovirus infection status. Broad study findings and their caveats: A later analysis lacked HLA typing for the validation cohort, so it scored co-occurrence in that cohort across all 120 or so repertoires. Most TCR sequences were seen in very few donors, while some public TCRs were found in many individuals. The classifier was reported to diagnose cytomegalovirus status with high specificity and sensitivity in both the original and validation cohorts. In vitro tests confirmed that a few of the cytomegalovirus-associated TCR beta chains recognize cytomegalovirus antigens. Subsequent analysis determined that TCRs grouped into clusters in the first cohort also showed a tendency toward co-occurrence across the approximately 110 validation repertoires, and approximately 94% of cluster scores exceeded 0. According to the authors, the approach could potentially be generalized to other disease states and immunological phenotypes. A total of around 150 TCR beta chains were listed by the study as associated with cytomegalovirus.

Library prep was done by the immunoSEQ multiplex PCR assay. The authors processed their data as follows. To diagnose cytomegalovirus status from the catalog of TCR beta chain sequences, a statistical classification framework was built. What TCRdb holds here is the immuneACCESS table cut down to in-frame rearrangements. Part of the clones is not present; checked against another copy, under half of the missing clones reflect an unresolved V gene, and the others are unexplained. The V and J calls and the clone size are those of that table, but D and trimming were determined from the DNA. In all, the sample holds some 84,000 clones, and under 95% of those were seen once. The top ten constitute 2% to 2.5% of the sample. Donors formed part of the validation cohort, which comprised about 130 subjects and was distinct from the first cohort of under 850 subjects. Of note for this clone: Which antigen it targets is not known. Base-call qualities are not available, and no considerably larger clone is one nucleotide away.

Reading the germline V gene gives CDR1 MRHNA and CDR2 SNTAGT. The CDR3 starts with the cysteine, ends with the phenylalanine, and has 16 residues. Only the CDR3 part of the read is kept: 48 bases, read in frame from the first base. After removal of 7 bases from V and 3 bases from J, the junction retains 8 bases not matched to a gene. What was sequenced was PBMCs. The chain is encoded by TRBV6-4 joined to TRBJ2-1; 11 bases in the junction line up with TRBD1. The sequence derives from a man younger than 45 in good health and CMV-seronegative. The CDR3 here reads CASTQGTGGDYNEQFF. The DNA reads as follows: TGTGCCAGCACCCAGGGGACAGGGGGGGACTACAATGAGCAGTTCTTC.